A selection of T cell receptor beta chains follows, all from one sample in a study of CD8 T cells in ankylosing spondylitis. In TCRdb, the 5' RACE reads were re-called with MiXCR into one record per CDR3 protein. The sample has about 160,000 distinct CDR3 sequences; under 45% are singletons. The sequenced sample consisted of synovial fluid, either unsorted or a sorted T cell fraction (not recorded which). These receptors were obtained from a male donor with ankylosing spondylitis. CDR3s include the opening cysteine and the closing phenylalanine or tryptophan. The D gene is left open where the match is weak. Part of the rows lack a size; the others show once, few, many or a class for expanded clones.

v_gene	abundance	d_gene	j_gene	CDR3nt	CDR3aa
TRBV11-1	few	.	TRBJ1-3	TGTGCCAGCAGCTTAGGTGGAGGAGCGGGGGACTCTGGAAACACCATATATTTT	CASSLGGGAGDSGNTIYF
TRBV30	many	.	TRBJ2-2	TGTGCCTGGAGACAAGGGGGTACCGGGGAGCTGTTTTTT	CAWRQGGTGELFF
TRBV7-6	once	TRBD1	TRBJ2-7	TGTGCCAGCAGTCGGGGACAGGGGGGTAGCGAGCAGTACTTC	CASSRGQGGSEQYF
TRBV4-1	few	.	TRBJ1-2	TGCGCCAGCAGCCAATCCTGGATCTTAGTGGGCTACACCTTC	CASSQSWILVGYTF
TRBV19	many	.	TRBJ2-1	TGTGCCAGTAGTCGGACATCGCTAGGCAATGAGCAGTTCTTC	CASSRTSLGNEQFF
TRBV29-1	few	TRBD2	TRBJ2-1	TGCAGCGCTATAGGACTAGCGGACTACAATGAGCAGTTCTTC	CSAIGLADYNEQFF
TRBV4-2	.	.	TRBJ1-2	TGTGCCAGCAGCCAAGGACTTCACTGGGGCTTTGACTATGGCTACACCTTC	CASSQGLHWGFDYGYTF
TRBV4-2	few	.	TRBJ2-2	TGTGCCAGCAGCCAAGATTACGGAACTGGGACCGGGGAGCTGTTTTTT	CASSQDYGTGTGELFF
TRBV20-1	.	.	TRBJ1-1	TGCAGTGCTGTCGCGTGGGGACGGCGGAACACTGAAGCTTTCTTT	CSAVAWGRRNTEAFF
TRBV9	.	.	TRBJ2-1	TGTGCCAGCAGCGTAGTGGGTAGTCCCTTCATTTTGCCCGAGGTCAGGAAGAATGAGCAGTTCTTC	CASSVVGSPFILPEVRKNEQFF
TRBV28	.	.	TRBJ1-4	TGTGCCAGCAGTTTATTTTCTGCAACTAATGAAAAACTGTTTTTT	CASSLFSATNEKLFF